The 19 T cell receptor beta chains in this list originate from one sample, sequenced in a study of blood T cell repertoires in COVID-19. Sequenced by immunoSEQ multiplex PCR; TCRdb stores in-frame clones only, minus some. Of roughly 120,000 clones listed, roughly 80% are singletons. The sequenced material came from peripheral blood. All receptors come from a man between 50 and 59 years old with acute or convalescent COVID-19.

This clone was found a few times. Here the CDR3 DNA reads TGTGCCAGCAGCGGATACTACCGGGACAGGGAGAGGAGGAGCACTGAAGCTTTCTTT. Its protein is CASSGYYRDRERRSTEAFF. V usage is TRBV7-7 and J usage is TRBJ1-1, with 9 bases aligning to TRBD1. Looked up from germline, CDR1 is SSHAT and CDR2 is FNYEAQ (reference sequence). V was clipped by 5 bases and J by 4 bases; unmatched bases: 20. CDR3 size: 19 residues.

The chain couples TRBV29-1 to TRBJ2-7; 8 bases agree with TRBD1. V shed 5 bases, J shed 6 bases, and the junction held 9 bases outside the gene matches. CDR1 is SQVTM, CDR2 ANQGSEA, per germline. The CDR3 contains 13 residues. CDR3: CSVLKTGEGEQYF. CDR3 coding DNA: TGCAGCGTTCTGAAGACAGGGGAAGGCGAGCAGTACTTC.

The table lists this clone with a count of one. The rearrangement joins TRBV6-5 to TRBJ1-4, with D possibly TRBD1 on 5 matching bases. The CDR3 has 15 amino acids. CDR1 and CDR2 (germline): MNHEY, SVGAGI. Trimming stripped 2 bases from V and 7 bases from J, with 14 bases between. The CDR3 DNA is TGTGCCAGCAGTTACGGAACAGGCGTCTTTGAAAAACTGTTTTTT. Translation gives CASSYGTGVFEKLFF.

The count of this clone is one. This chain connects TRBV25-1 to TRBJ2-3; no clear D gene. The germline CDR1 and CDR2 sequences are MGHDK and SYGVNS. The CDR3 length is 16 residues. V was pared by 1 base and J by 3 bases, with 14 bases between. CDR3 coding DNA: TGTGCCAGCAGTGAATCAGAGACTTCGGTAACAGATACGCAGTATTTT. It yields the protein CASSESETSVTDTQYF.

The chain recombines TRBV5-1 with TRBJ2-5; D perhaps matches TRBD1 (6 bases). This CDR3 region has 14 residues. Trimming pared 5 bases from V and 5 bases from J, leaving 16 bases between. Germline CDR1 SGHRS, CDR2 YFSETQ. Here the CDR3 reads CASRPGQLVETQYF. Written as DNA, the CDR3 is TGCGCCAGCAGACCGGGACAATTAGTGGAGACCCAGTACTTC.

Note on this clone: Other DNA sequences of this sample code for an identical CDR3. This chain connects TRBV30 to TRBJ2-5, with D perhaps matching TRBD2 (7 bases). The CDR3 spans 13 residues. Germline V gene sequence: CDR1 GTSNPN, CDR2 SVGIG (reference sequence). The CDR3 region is CALKRGGDETQYF. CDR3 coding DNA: TGTGCTTTAAAAAGGGGGGGGGATGAGACCCAGTACTTC.

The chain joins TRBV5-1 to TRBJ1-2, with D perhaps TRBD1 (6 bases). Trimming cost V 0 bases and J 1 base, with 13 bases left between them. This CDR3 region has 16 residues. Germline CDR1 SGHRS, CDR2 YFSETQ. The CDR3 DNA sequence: TGCGCCAGCAGCTTGGGGGAACTACAGGGTAACTATGGCTACACCTTC. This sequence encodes CASSLGELQGNYGYTF.

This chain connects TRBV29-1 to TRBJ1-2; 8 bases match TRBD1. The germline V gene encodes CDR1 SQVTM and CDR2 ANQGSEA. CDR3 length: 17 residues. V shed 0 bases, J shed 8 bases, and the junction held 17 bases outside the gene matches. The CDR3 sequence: CSVEETTGTGGGKGYTF. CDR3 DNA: TGCAGCGTTGAAGAAACCACCGGGACAGGTGGGGGAAAGGGCTACACCTTC.

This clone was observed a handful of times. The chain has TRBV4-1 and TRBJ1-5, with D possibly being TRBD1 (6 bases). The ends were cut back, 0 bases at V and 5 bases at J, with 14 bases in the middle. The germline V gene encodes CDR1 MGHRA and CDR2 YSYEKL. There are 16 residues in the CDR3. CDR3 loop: CASSQDVGQNYQPQHF. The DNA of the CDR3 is TGCGCCAGCAGCCAAGATGTGGGACAAAATTATCAGCCCCAGCATTTT.

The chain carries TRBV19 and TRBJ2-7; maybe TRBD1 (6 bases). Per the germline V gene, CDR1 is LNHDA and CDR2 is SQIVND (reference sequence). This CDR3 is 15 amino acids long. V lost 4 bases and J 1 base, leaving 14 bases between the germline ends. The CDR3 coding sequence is TGTGCCAGTAGTACCCACGGGACAAGTTCCTACGAGCAGTACTTC. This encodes CASSTHGTSSYEQYF.

The CDR3 loop is CASSRVEGQNYEQYF. As DNA, the CDR3 is TGCGCCAGCAGCAGAGTGGAGGGACAGAACTACGAGCAGTACTTC. The V and J genes are TRBV5-1 and TRBJ2-7, with D possibly TRBD1 on 7 matching bases. The ends were cut back, 4 bases at V and 3 bases at J, with 17 bases in the middle. Germline V CDR1 and CDR2: SGHRS, YFSETQ. The CDR3 consists of 15 residues.

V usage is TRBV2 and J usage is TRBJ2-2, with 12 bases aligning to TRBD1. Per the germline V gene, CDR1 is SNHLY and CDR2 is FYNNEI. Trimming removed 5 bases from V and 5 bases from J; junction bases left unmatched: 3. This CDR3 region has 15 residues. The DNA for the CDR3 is TGTGCCAGCAGTCAGGGACAGGGGGCTACCGGGGAGCTGTTTTTT. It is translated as CASSQGQGATGELFF.

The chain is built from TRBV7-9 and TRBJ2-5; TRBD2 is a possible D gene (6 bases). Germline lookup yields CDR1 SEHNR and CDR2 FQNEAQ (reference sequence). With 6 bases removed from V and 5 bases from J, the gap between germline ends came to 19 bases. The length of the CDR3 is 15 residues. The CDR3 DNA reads TGTGCCAGCAGGGGCGATGGCGGGATGAGGGAGACCCAGTACTTC. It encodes CASRGDGGMRETQYF.

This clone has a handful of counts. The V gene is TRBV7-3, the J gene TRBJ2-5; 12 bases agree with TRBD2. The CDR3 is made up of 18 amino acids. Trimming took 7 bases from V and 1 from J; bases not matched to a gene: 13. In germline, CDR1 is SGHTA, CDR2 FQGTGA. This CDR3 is CASTPVPTSGRSQETQYF. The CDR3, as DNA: TGTGCCAGCACCCCCGTCCCCACTAGCGGGAGGTCCCAAGAGACCCAGTACTTC.

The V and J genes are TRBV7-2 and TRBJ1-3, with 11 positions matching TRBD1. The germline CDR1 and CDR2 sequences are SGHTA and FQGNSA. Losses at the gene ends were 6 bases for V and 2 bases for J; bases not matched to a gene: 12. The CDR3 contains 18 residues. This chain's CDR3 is CASSWQPGQGVAGNTIYF. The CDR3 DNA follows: TGTGCCAGCAGTTGGCAACCGGGACAGGGGGTAGCTGGAAACACCATATATTTT.

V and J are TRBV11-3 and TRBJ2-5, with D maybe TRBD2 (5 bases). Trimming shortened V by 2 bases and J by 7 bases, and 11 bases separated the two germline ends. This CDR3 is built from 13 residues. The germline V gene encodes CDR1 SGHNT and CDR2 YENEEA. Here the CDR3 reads CASSLSGWGTQYF. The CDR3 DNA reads TGTGCCAGCAGCTTAAGCGGCTGGGGGACCCAGTACTTC.

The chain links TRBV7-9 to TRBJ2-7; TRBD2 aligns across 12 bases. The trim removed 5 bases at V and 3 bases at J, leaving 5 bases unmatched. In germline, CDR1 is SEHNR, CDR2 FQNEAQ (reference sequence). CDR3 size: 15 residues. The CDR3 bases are TGTGCCAGCAGCAAAACTAGCGGGGGGTACTACGAGCAGTACTTC. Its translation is CASSKTSGGYYEQYF.

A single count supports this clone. The CDR3 sequence is CASTERTGVDTEAFF. In DNA, the CDR3 is TGTGCCAGTACCGAAAGGACAGGGGTAGACACTGAAGCTTTCTTT. This chain uses TRBV19 with TRBJ1-1; TRBD1 aligns across 9 bases. The junction had 9 bases not matched to a gene; V was cut back by 7 bases and J by 3 bases. The CDR3 length is 15 residues. Per germline, CDR1 LNHDA and CDR2 SQIVND (reference sequence).

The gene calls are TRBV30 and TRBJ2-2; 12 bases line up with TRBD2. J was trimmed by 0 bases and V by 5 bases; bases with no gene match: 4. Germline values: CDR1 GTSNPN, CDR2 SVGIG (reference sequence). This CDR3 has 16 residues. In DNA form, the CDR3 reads TGTGCCTGGTCTAGCGGGGGGGCCGCGAACACCGGGGAGCTGTTTTTT. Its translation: CAWSSGGAANTGELFF.